This TCR beta chain was observed in a study of cytomegalovirus exposure and HLA in healthy donors. Study results and caveats: It was reported that TCR beta sequences correctly inferred the HLA-A and HLA-B alleles for most subjects. When analyzed later, a missense DCLRE1C variant was found to be linked to TCR beta V- and J-gene trimming. Specificity of a few CMV-associated chains for CMV antigens was verified in vitro. Most TCR sequences were rare, but some public TCRs occurred in many donors.

V lost 4 bases, J lost 4 bases, and 6 bases stayed unmatched. This CDR3 contains 15 residues. Per germline, CDR1 SGHAT and CDR2 FQNNGV. Use of 60 Vbeta and 13 Jbeta primers characterized the PCR. Sequencing was performed with immunoSEQ multiplex PCR; in TCRdb, only in-frame clones are kept and a portion is missing. Of some 110,000 clones listed, 74% are singletons. A remark on this clone: Its cognate antigen is unknown.

The receptor was derived from a woman in her forties or fifties in good health and CMV-seropositive. Source material: PBMCs. The chain recombines TRBV11-2 with TRBJ2-7; TRBD2 aligns across 11 bases. CDR3: CASSSTTSGNYEQYF. The CDR3 DNA reads TGTGCCAGCAGCTCAACGACTAGCGGGAATTACGAGCAGTACTTC.